This T cell receptor (beta chain) came from a study of blood T cell repertoires in COVID-19. This CDR3 is 15 amino acids long. The germline V and J ends were trimmed by 3 bases and 2 bases, with 13 bases remaining between them. Germline-derived CDR1 and CDR2 are SGHKS and YYEKEE (reference sequence). Profiled with immunoSEQ multiplex PCR; TCRdb holds only in-frame clones, not every one. The sample contains 140,000 to 150,000 clones, 79% of which appear only once. The rearrangement joins TRBV5-5 to TRBJ2-3; possible D gene TRBD1, 6 bases. This clonotype was sampled from a man aged 50 to 60 with active or convalescent COVID-19. Sequencing was performed on peripheral blood. The CDR3 sequence is CASSWRQADTDTQYF. Written as DNA, the CDR3 is TGTGCCAGCAGCTGGAGACAGGCCGACACAGATACGCAGTATTTT.